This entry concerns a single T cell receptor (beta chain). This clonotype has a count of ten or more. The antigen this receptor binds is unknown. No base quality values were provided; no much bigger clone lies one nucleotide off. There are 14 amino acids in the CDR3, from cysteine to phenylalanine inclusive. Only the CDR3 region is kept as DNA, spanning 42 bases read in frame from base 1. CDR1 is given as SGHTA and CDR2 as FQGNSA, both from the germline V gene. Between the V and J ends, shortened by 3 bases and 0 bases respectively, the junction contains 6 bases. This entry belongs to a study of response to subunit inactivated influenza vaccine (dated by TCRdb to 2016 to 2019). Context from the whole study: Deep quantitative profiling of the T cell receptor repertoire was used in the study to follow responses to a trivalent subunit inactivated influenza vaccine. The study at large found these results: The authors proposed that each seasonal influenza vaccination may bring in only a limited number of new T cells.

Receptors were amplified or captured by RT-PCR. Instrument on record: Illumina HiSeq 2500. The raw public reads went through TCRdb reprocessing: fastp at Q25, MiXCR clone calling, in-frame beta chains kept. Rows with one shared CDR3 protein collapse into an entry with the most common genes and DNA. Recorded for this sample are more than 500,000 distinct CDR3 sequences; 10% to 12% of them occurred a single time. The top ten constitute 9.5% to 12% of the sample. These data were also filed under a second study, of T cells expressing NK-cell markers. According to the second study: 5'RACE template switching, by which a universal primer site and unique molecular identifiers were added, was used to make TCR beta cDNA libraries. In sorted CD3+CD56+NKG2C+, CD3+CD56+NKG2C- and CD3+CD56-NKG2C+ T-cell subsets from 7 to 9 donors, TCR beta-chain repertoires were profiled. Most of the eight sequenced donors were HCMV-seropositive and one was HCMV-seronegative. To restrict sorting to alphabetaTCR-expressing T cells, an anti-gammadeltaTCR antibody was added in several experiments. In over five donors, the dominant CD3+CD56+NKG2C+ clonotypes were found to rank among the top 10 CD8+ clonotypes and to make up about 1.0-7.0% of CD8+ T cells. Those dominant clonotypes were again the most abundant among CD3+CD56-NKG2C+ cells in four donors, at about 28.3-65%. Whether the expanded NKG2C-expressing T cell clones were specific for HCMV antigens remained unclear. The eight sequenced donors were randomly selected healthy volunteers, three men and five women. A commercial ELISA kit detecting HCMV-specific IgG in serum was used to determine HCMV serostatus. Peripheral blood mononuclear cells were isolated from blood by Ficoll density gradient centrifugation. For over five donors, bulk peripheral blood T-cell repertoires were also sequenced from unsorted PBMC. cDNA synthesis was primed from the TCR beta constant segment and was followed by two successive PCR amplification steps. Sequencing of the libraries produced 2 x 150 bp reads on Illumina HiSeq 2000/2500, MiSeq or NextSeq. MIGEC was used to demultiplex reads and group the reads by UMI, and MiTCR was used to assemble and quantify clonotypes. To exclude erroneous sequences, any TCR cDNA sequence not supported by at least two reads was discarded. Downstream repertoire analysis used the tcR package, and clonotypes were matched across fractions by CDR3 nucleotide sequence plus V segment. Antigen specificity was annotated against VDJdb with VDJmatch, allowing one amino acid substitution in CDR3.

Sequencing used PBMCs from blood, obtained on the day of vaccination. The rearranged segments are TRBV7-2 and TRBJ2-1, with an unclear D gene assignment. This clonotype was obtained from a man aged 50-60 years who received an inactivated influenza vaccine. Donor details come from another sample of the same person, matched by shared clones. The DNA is TGTGCCAGCAGCTTTACTATCTCCTACAATGAGCAGTTCTTC. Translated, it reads CASSFTISYNEQFF.